This is a list of T cell receptor beta chains from one sample in a study of early T cells in non-severe SARS-CoV-2 infection. TCRdb re-called the 5' RACE reads with MiXCR, one entry per CDR3 protein. Here the sample spans approximately 58,000 distinct CDR3 sequences, approximately 6.7% being singletons. The sample comprised whole blood. These receptor sequences come from an adult who was a healthcare worker with PCR-confirmed SARS-CoV-2 infection or an uninfected control (not recorded which). Both conserved end residues are part of each CDR3. D genes are given only for firm matches. A clone size is listed for some rows: how often the clone was seen (once, few, many), or a class if it is expanded.

clone_size	v_call	j_call	d_call	cdr3_aa	cdr3_nt
few	TRBV27	TRBJ1-1	TRBD1	CASSVGQGLGEAFF	TGTGCCAGCAGTGTCGGACAGGGGCTGGGTGAAGCTTTCTTT
many	TRBV12-3/TRBV12-4	TRBJ1-5	-	CASSYRGRPGQPQHF	TGTGCCAGCAGTTATAGAGGCCGGCCGGGCCAGCCCCAGCATTTT
many	TRBV9	TRBJ1-3	-	CASSVGIGNTIYF	TGTGCCAGCAGCGTAGGGATCGGAAACACCATATATTTT
-	TRBV5-1	TRBJ2-5	-	CASSLVELGETQYF	TGCGCCAGCAGCTTGGTTGAGCTGGGAGAGACCCAGTACTTC
many	TRBV6-2/TRBV6-3	TRBJ2-2	TRBD2	CASTATSGPTGELFF	TGTGCCAGCACCGCGACTAGCGGTCCGACCGGGGAGCTGTTTTTT
few	TRBV30	TRBJ1-1	TRBD1	CASLQGAPPEAFF	TGTGCCAGCCTTCAGGGGGCGCCCCCTGAAGCTTTCTTT
many	TRBV24-1	TRBJ2-4	-	CATSDPHRNIQYF	TGTGCCACCAGTGATCCCCATAGAAACATTCAGTACTTC
-	TRBV2	TRBJ2-5	TRBD2	CASSLAGGPQETQYF	TGTGCCAGCAGTTTAGCGGGGGGGCCCCAAGAGACCCAGTACTTC
few	TRBV5-1	TRBJ1-6	-	CASSPAGRDNSPLHF	TGCGCCAGCAGCCCTGCGGGGCGGGATAATTCACCCCTCCACTTT
many	TRBV3-1	TRBJ2-7	TRBD2	CASSQVFRGVSYEQYF	TGTGCCAGCAGCCAAGTTTTCCGGGGGGTCTCCTACGAGCAGTACTTC
many	TRBV7-2	TRBJ1-2	-	CASSLPQARLWGYTF	TGTGCCAGCAGCTTACCCCAGGCACGCCTATGGGGCTACACCTTC
many	TRBV12-3/TRBV12-4	TRBJ2-1	TRBD2	CASSGLAIGSYNEQFF	TGTGCCAGCAGCGGACTAGCGATAGGCTCCTACAATGAGCAGTTCTTC
few	TRBV20-1	TRBJ1-1	-	CSAITQGYSTEAFF	TGCAGTGCTATTACCCAGGGGTATAGCACTGAAGCTTTCTTT
many	TRBV28	TRBJ2-7	TRBD1	CASTKNRGQQYF	TGTGCCAGCACCAAAAACAGGGGTCAGCAGTACTTC
few	TRBV10-3	TRBJ1-4	-	CASVTPVEEKLFF	TGTGCCTCAGTTACCCCTGTGGAGGAAAAACTGTTTTTT
-	TRBV29-1	TRBJ2-7	-	CSVGAKGAGEQYF	TGCAGCGTGGGGGCCAAGGGGGCGGGAGAGCAGTACTTC
many	TRBV12-5	TRBJ2-7	TRBD1	CASGLGTGGKLGEQYF	TGTGCTAGTGGTTTGGGGACAGGGGGTAAATTAGGCGAGCAGTACTTC
-	TRBV20-1	TRBJ2-1	TRBD2	CSARLGLGRSDEQFF	TGCAGTGCTAGATTGGGACTAGGGAGGTCGGATGAGCAGTTCTTC
many	TRBV28	TRBJ1-4	-	CASCRGGGNEKLFF	TGTGCCAGCTGCCGCGGGGGCGGGAATGAAAAACTGTTTTTT
few	TRBV12-3/TRBV12-4	TRBJ1-3	-	CASSRGTSSGNTIYF	TGTGCCAGCAGTAGGGGGACAAGCTCTGGAAACACCATATATTTT
many	TRBV6-1	TRBJ1-1	-	CASKKEGNTEAFF	TGTGCCAGCAAAAAGGAAGGGAACACTGAAGCTTTCTTT
many	TRBV20-1	TRBJ2-1	-	CSGAVADNEQFF	TGCAGCGGGGCGGTTGCGGACAATGAGCAGTTCTTC
many	TRBV20-1	TRBJ2-5	TRBD2	CSATPGGAGTQETQYF	TGCAGTGCTACACCCGGTGGAGCGGGGACCCAAGAGACCCAGTACTTC
many	TRBV7-9	TRBJ1-2	-	CASSLDTDYGYTF	TGTGCCAGCAGCTTAGACACTGACTATGGCTACACCTTC
few	TRBV12-3/TRBV12-4	TRBJ2-3	-	CASRGLPDTQYF	TGTGCCAGCAGGGGACTCCCAGATACGCAGTATTTT
many	TRBV29-1	TRBJ2-5	-	CSVVRGQETQYF	TGCAGCGTTGTGAGGGGGCAAGAGACCCAGTACTTC
many	TRBV7-8	TRBJ1-5	TRBD1	CASSLELPGQIYSNQPQHF	TGTGCCAGCAGCTTGGAACTACCGGGACAGATTTATAGCAATCAGCCCCAGCATTTT
-	TRBV12-3/TRBV12-4	TRBJ1-4	-	CASSWDVGGNEKLFF	TGTGCCAGCAGTTGGGACGTTGGGGGTAATGAAAAACTGTTTTTT
many	TRBV6-6	TRBJ2-2	-	CASRSTSGELFF	TGTGCCAGCAGGTCCACATCCGGGGAGCTGTTTTTT
many	TRBV11-2	TRBJ1-1	TRBD1	CASSLERTGDAFF	TGTGCCAGCAGCTTGGAACGGACAGGGGACGCTTTCTTT
few	TRBV30	TRBJ2-1	TRBD2	CAWSTQRGAYEQFF	TGTGCCTGGAGTACCCAGCGGGGGGCTTATGAGCAGTTCTTC
many	TRBV20-1	TRBJ1-2	-	CSAPTGEYGYTF	TGCAGTGCTCCGACGGGGGAATATGGCTACACCTTC
many	TRBV2	TRBJ2-2	-	CASTVYTGELFF	TGTGCCAGCACGGTCTACACCGGGGAGCTGTTTTTT
many	TRBV6-2/TRBV6-3	TRBJ2-5	TRBD2	CASSYQRGVHQETQYF	TGTGCCAGCAGTTACCAGCGGGGGGTCCACCAAGAGACCCAGTACTTC
many	TRBV20-1	TRBJ1-1	-	CSARGVGEAFF	TGCAGTGCTAGGGGGGTCGGTGAAGCTTTCTTT
many	TRBV25-1	TRBJ2-5	-	CASTSRAQETQYF	TGTGCCAGCACCTCTCGTGCCCAAGAGACCCAGTACTTC
few	TRBV7-2	TRBJ2-1	TRBD1	CASSIGTGNEQFF	TGTGCCAGCAGCATTGGGACAGGCAATGAGCAGTTCTTC
many	TRBV19	TRBJ2-7	-	CASSIGGYEQYF	TGTGCCAGTAGTATAGGAGGGTACGAGCAGTACTTC
many	TRBV27	TRBJ2-3	-	CASSLRAGDTQYF	TGTGCCAGCAGTTTACGGGCAGGCGATACGCAGTATTTT
many	TRBV19	TRBJ2-1	TRBD1	CASSIPGQYYNEQFF	TGTGCCAGTAGTATCCCGGGACAGTACTACAATGAGCAGTTCTTC
many	TRBV29-1	TRBJ1-2	-	CSVGHEGYTF	TGCAGCGTTGGACACGAGGGCTACACCTTC
-	TRBV28	TRBJ1-3	TRBD1	CASSLFPNSGGRGNTIYF	TGTGCCAGCAGTTTATTTCCCAACTCAGGGGGCCGTGGAAACACCATATATTTT
few	TRBV30	TRBJ2-2	-	CAWSARQLPGELFF	TGTGCCTGGAGTGCGAGACAGTTGCCCGGGGAGCTGTTTTTT
-	TRBV7-2	TRBJ2-7	-	CASSLASESVYEQYF	TGTGCCAGCAGCTTGGCCTCCGAGTCCGTCTACGAGCAGTACTTC
many	TRBV4-3	TRBJ1-1	-	CASSQESGVGTEAFF	TGCGCCAGCAGCCAAGAGTCGGGGGTCGGCACTGAAGCTTTCTTT